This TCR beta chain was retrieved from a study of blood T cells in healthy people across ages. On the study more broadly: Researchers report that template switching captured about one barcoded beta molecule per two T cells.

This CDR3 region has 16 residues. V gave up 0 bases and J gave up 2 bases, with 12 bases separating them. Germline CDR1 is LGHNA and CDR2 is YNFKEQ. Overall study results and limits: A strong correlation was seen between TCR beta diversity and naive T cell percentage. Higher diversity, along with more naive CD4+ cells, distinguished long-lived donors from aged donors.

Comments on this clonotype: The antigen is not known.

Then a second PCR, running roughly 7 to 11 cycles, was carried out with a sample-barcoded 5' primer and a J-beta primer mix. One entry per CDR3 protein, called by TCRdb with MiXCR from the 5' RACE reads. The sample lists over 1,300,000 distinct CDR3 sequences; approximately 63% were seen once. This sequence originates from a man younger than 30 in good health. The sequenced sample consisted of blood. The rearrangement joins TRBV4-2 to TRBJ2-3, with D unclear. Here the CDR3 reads CASSQERMAYTDTQYF. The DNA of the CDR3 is TGTGCCAGCAGCCAAGAAAGGATGGCATACACAGATACGCAGTATTTT.